The sequence of this T cell receptor beta chain was determined in a study of blood T cell repertoires in COVID-19. Per the germline V gene, CDR1 is MGHDK and CDR2 is SYGVNS. V dropped 3 bases and J dropped 5 bases, with 16 bases sitting between them. The CDR3 has 15 residues. Sequenced by immunoSEQ multiplex PCR; TCRdb stores in-frame clones only, minus some. This sample has under 200,000 clones; approximately 81% occur once, and the top ten carry around 5.1%. The source is a woman in her forties with acute COVID-19. The sequencing input was PBMCs or T cells enriched from blood (not recorded which). The rearrangement links TRBV25-1 to TRBJ2-5, with D perhaps TRBD2 (5 bases). DNA of the CDR3: TGTGCCAGCAGTGAGGATAGCGAAGAAGGGGAGACCCAGTACTTC. Translation: CASSEDSEEGETQYF. Supplemented by reference TRBV25-1 and TRBJ2-5, the full variable domain reads EADIYQTPRYLVIGTGKKITLECSQTMGHDKMYWYQQDPGMELHLIHYSYGVNSTEKGDLSSESTVSRIRTEHFPLTLESARPSHTSQYLCASSEDSEEGETQYFGPGTRLLVL.